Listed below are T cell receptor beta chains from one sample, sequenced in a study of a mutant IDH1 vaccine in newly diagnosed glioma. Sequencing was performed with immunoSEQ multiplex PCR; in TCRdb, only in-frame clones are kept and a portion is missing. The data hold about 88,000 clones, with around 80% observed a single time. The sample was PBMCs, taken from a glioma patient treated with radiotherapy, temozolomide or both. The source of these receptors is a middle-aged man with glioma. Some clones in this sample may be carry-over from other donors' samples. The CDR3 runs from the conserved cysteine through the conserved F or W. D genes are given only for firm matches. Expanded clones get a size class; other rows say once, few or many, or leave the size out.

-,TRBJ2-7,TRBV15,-,CATSSGAGFGEQYF,TGTGCCACCAGCTCAGGGGCAGGGTTCGGCGAGCAGTACTTC
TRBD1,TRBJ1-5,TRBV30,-,CAWSGDRYSNQPQHF,TGTGCCTGGAGCGGGGACAGATATAGCAATCAGCCCCAGCATTTT
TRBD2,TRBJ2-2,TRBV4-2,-,CASRLALNTGELFF,TGTGCCAGCCGACTAGCGCTGAACACCGGGGAGCTGTTTTTT
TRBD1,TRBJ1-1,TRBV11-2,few,CASLDGQGGPEAFF,TGTGCCAGCCTAGACGGGCAGGGGGGCCCTGAAGCTTTCTTT
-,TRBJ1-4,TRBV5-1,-,CASSLGGTTEKLFF,TGCGCCAGCAGCTTAGGGGGGACAACGGAAAAACTGTTTTTT
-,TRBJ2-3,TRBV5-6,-,CASSLVLLTDTQYF,TGTGCCAGCAGCTTGGTTTTGCTCACAGATACGCAGTATTTT
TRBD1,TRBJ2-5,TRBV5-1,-,CASQRQGVETQYF,TGCGCCAGCCAAAGACAGGGGGTTGAGACCCAGTACTTC
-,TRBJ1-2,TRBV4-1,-,CASSQVTVPDYGYTF,TGCGCCAGCAGCCAAGTAACAGTACCTGACTATGGCTACACCTTC
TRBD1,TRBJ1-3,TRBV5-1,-,CASSPGTGFGNTIYF,TGCGCCAGCAGCCCGGGGACAGGGTTTGGAAACACCATATATTTT
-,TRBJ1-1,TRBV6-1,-,CASTETDRFTEAFF,TGTGCCAGCACCGAGACGGACAGATTCACTGAAGCTTTCTTT
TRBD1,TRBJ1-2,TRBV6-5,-,CASSPGGQGLYGYTF,TGTGCCAGCAGCCCCGGAGGACAGGGGCTCTATGGCTACACCTTC
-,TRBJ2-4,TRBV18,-,CASSPPWGEVAKNIQYF,TGTGCCAGCTCACCACCGTGGGGTGAGGTTGCCAAAAACATTCAGTACTTC
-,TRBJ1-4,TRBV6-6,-,CASSYGGGSAEKLFF,TGTGCCAGCAGTTACGGGGGGGGATCGGCTGAAAAACTGTTTTTT
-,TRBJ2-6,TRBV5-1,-,CASRTQGFGANVLTF,TGCGCCAGCCGCACTCAGGGGTTTGGGGCCAACGTCCTGACTTTC